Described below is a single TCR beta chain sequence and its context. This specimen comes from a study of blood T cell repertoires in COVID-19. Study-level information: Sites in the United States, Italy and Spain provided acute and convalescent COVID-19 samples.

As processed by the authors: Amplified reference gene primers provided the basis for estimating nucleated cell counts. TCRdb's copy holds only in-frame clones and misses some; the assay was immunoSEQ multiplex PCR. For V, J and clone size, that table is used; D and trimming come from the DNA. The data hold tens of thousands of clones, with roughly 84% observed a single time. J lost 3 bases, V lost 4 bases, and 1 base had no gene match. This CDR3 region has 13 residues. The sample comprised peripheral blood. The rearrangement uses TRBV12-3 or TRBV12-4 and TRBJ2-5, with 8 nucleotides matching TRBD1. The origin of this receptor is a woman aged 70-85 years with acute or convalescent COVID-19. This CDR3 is CASSYRGEETQYF. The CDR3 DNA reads TGTGCCAGCAGTTACAGGGGGGAAGAGACCCAGTACTTC.